This T cell receptor (beta chain) is from a study of CD8+CD57+ T cells in acquired aplastic anemia. Previously, flow cytometry had revealed CD8+CD57+ cell expansion in the patients chosen for sequencing. Every patient had severe acquired aplastic anemia. None of the patients had been given any therapy when their blood was sampled. Profiling of TCR beta VDJ combinations and CDR3 sequences used genomic DNA as template. Each CDR3 protein is one row after TCRdb ran MiXCR on the reads. The sample includes about 200,000 distinct CDR3 sequences, roughly 60% of them seen just once. The germline V gene has CDR1 LGHNT and CDR2 FRNRAP. Trimming removed 4 bases at V and 8 bases at J, with 17 bases between. This CDR3 spans 14 amino acids.

This TCR was sampled from a human donor with aplastic anemia. V gene TRBV12-5 combines with J gene TRBJ1-2; D unresolved. The sequenced material came from sorted CD4+, CD8+, or CD8+CD57+ T cells (not recorded which) from PBMCs. In nucleotides, the CDR3 is TGTGCTAGTGGTTCCGCGGGGTTCCCCATGGGCTACACCTTC. This translates into CASGSAGFPMGYTF.